Given below is one T cell receptor (beta chain) in context. V dropped 4 bases and J dropped 3 bases, with 13 bases sitting between them. CDR3 length equals 14 residues. Germline V gene lookup returns CDR1 MGHRA and CDR2 YSYEKL. This sample is part of a study of response to subunit inactivated influenza vaccine. A single record per CDR3 protein comes from TCRdb applying MiXCR to the RT-PCR reads. The sample contains about 520,000 distinct CDR3 sequences, under 8.5% of which appear only once. The receptor was derived from a man aged 50 to 69 who received an inactivated influenza vaccine. This material consisted of PBMCs from blood, taken less than 30 months after vaccination. The rearrangement joins TRBV4-1 to TRBJ2-7; either TRBD1 or TRBD2 may fit D (6 bases each). CDR3 region: CASSLGGPVYEQYF. The CDR3 DNA reads as TGCGCCAGCAGCCTAGGGGGGCCGGTCTACGAGCAGTACTTC.